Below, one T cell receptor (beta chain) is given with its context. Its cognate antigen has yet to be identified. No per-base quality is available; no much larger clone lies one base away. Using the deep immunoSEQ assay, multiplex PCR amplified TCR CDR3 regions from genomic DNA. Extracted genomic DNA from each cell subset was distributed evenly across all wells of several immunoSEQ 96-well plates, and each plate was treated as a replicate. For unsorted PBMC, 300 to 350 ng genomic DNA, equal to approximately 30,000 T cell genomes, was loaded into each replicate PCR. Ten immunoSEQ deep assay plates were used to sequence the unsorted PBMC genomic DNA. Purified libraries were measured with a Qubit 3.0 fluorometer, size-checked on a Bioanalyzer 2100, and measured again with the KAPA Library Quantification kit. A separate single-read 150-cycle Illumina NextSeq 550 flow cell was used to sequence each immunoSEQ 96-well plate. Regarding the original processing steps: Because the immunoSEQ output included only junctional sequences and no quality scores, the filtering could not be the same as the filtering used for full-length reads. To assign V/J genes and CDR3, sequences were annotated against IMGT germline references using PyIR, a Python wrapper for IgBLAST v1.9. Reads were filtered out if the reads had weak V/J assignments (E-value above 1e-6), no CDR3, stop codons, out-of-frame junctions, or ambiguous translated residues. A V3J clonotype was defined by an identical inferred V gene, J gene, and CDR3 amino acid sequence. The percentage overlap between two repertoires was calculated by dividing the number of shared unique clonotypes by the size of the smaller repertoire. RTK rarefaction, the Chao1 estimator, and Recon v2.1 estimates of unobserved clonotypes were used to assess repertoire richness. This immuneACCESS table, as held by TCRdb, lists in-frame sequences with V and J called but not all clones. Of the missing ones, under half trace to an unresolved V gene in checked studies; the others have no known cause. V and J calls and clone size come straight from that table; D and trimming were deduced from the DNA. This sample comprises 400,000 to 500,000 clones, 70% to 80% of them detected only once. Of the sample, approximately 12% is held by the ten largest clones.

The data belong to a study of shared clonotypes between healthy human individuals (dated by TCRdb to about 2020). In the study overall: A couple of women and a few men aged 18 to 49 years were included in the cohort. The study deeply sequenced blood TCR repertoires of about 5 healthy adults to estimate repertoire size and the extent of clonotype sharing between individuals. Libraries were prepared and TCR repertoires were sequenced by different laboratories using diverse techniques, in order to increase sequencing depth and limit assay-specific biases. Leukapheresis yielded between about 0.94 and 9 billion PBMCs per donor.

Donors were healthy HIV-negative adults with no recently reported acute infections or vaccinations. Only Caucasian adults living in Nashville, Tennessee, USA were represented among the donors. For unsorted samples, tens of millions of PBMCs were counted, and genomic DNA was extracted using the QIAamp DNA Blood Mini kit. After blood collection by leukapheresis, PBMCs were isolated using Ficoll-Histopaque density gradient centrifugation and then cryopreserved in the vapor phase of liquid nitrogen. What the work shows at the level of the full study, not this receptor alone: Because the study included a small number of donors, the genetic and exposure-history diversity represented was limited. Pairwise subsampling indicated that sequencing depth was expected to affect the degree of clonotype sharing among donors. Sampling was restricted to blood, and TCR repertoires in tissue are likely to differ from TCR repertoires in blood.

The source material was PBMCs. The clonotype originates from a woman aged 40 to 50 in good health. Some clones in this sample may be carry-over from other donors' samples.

The DNA sequence is TGTGCCAGTCGCGGAGGGACAGGGGGAAACTATGGCTACACCTTC. It encodes CASRGGTGGNYGYTF. The V and J genes are TRBV19 and TRBJ1-2; 11 middle bases align to TRBD1. Relative to germline, V is missing 8 bases and J is missing 2 bases, with 7 bases of the junction outside any gene match. Via the germline V gene (reference sequence), CDR1 is LNHDA and CDR2 SQIVND. The CDR3 has 15 amino acids, counting the end cysteine and phenylalanine. Only the CDR3 DNA stays, 45 bases, in frame from base 1.